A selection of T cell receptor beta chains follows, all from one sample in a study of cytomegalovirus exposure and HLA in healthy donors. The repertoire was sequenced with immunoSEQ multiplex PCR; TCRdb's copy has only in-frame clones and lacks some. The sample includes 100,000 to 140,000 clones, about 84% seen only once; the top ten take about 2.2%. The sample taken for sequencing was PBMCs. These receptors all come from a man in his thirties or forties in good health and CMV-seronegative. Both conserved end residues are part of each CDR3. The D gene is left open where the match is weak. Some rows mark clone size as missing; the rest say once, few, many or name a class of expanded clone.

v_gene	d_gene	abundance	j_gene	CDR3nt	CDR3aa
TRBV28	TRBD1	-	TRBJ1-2	TGTGCCAGCAGGTTACAGGGGTACTATGGCTACACCTTC	CASRLQGYYGYTF
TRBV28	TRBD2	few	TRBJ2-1	TGTGCCAGCAGTTTTGGGACTACGTTCTTC	CASSFGTTFF
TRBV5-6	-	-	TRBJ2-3	TGTGCCACCGGGACTGCCGCTGTAGATACGCAGTATTTT	CATGTAAVDTQYF
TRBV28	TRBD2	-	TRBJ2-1	TGTGCCAGCAGTTTACTAGCGGGTAACAATGAGCAGTTCTTC	CASSLLAGNNEQFF
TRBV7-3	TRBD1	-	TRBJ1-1	TGTGCCAGCAGCTTGGGACAGGGCGTCGCTGAAGCTTTCTTT	CASSLGQGVAEAFF
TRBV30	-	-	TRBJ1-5	TGTGCCTGGAGGGGAGGGGGGAGCAATCAGCCCCAGCATTTT	CAWRGGGSNQPQHF
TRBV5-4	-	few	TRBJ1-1	TGTGCCAGCAGCTTAAGTACGCAGGGCACTGAAGCTTTCTTT	CASSLSTQGTEAFF
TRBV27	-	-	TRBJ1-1	TGTGCCAGCAGTTTATGGGGCCCGCAGGGAACTGAAGCTTTCTTT	CASSLWGPQGTEAFF
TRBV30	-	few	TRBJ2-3	TGTGCCTGGAGTGTACTAGCAGATACGCAGTATTTT	CAWSVLADTQYF
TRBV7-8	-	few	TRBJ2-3	TGTGCCAGCAGCATTACTCGACAGGAATCTAGCACAGATACGCAGTATTTT	CASSITRQESSTDTQYF
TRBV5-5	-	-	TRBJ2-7	TGTGCCAGCAGCCGGAGGAGGGTCTACGAGCAGTACTTC	CASSRRRVYEQYF
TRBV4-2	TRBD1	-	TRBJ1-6	TGTGCCAGCAGTACTAAGACAGGGGGGGGTAAAGGTTCACCCCTCCACTTT	CASSTKTGGGKGSPLHF
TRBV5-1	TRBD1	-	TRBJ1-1	TGCGCCAGCAGCTTGGCAGGGACAGGGAATTTGGCTTTCTTT	CASSLAGTGNLAFF
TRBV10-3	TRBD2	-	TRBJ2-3	TGTGCCATCAGAGAGGCGGGAGCAAGCACAGATACGCAGTATTTT	CAIREAGASTDTQYF
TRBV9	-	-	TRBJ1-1	TGTGCCAGCAGCGAGACCACAGGGTACGACACTGAAGCTTTCTTT	CASSETTGYDTEAFF
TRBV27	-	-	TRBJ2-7	TGTGCCAGCGCTCGGGGGTCCCTCTCCTACGAGCAGTACTTC	CASARGSLSYEQYF
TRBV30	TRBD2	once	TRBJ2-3	TGTGCCTGGACTAGCGGGGGGGCCAGCACAGATACGCAGTATTTT	CAWTSGGASTDTQYF
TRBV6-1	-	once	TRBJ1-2	TGTGCCAGCGGATCCGGGGGGGCGTATGGCTACACCTTC	CASGSGGAYGYTF